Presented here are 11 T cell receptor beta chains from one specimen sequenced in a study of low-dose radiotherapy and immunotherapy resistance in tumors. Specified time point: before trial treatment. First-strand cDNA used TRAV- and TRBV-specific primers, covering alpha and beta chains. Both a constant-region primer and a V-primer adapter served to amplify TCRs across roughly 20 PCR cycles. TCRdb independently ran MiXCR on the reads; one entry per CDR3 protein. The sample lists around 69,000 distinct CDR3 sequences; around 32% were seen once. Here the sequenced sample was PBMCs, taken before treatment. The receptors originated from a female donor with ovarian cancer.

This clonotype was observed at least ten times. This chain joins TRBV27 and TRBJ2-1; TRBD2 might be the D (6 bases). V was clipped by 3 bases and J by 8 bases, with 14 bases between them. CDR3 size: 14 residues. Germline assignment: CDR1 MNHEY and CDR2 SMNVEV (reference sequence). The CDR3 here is CASSFGSPGDEQFF. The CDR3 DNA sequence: TGTGCCAGCAGTTTCGGGAGTCCCGGCGATGAGCAGTTCTTC.

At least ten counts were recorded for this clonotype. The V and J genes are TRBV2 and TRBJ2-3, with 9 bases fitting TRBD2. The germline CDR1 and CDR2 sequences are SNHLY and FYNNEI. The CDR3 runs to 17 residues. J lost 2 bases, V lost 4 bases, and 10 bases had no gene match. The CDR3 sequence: CASSAEFAGGSTDTQYF. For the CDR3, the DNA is TGTGCCAGCAGTGCCGAGTTTGCGGGGGGGTCCACAGATACGCAGTATTTT.

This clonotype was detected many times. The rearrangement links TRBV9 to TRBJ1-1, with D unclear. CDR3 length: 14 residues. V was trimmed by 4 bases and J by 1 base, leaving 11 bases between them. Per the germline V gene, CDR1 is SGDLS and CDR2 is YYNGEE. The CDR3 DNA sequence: TGTGCCAGCAGCCCCCGACGGACGAACACTGAAGCTTTCTTT. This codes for CASSPRRTNTEAFF. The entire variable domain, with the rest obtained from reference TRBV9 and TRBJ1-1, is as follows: DSGVTQTPKHLITATGQRVTLRCSPRSGDLSVYWYQQSLDQGLQFLIQYYNGEERAKGNILERFSAQQFPDLHSELNLSSLELGDSALYFCASSPRRTNTEAFFGQGTRLTVV.

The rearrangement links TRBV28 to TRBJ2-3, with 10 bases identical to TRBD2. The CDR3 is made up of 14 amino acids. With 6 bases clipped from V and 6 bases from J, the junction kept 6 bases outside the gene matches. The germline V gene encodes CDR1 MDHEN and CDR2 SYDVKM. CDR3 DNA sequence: TGTGCCAGCAGCCGTCCTAGCGGGAGTGATACGCAGTATTTT. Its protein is CASSRPSGSDTQYF.

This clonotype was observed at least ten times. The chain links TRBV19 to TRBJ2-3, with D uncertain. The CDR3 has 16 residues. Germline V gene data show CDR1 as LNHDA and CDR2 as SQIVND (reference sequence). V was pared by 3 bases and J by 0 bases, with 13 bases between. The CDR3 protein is CASSIRGSGSTDTQYF. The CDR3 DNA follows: TGTGCCAGTAGTATCCGAGGTAGTGGGAGCACAGATACGCAGTATTTT.

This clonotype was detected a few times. The CDR3, as DNA: TGTGCCAGCAGTTATCAGGGCAACAATCAGCCCCAGCATTTT. This translates into CASSYQGNNQPQHF. V is TRBV12-3 or TRBV12-4 and J is TRBJ1-5; tentative D call: TRBD1 (5 bases). This CDR3 spans 14 amino acids. The ends were cut back, 4 bases at V and 3 bases at J, with 10 bases in the middle.

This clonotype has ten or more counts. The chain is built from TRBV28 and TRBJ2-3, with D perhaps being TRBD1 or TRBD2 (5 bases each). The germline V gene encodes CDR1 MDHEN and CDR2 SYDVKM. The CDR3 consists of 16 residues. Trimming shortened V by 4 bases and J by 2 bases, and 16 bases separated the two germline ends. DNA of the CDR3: TGTGCCAGCAGTTCGGTGGGACGGCTGTTCACAGATACGCAGTATTTT. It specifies CASSSVGRLFTDTQYF.

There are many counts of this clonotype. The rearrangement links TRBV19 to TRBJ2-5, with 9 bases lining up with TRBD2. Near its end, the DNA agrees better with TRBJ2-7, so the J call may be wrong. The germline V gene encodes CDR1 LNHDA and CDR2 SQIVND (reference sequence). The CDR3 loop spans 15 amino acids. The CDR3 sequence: CASSIILAGVAEQYF. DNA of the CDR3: TGTGCCAGTAGTATCATCTTAGCGGGAGTCGCCGAGCAGTACTTC.

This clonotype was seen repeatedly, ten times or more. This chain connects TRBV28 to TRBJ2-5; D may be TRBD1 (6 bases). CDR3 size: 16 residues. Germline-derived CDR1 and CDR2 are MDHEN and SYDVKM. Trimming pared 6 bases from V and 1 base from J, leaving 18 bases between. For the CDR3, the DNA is TGTGCCAGCAGCCAGTTATATCGGGACACCCAAGAGACCCAGTACTTC. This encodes CASSQLYRDTQETQYF.

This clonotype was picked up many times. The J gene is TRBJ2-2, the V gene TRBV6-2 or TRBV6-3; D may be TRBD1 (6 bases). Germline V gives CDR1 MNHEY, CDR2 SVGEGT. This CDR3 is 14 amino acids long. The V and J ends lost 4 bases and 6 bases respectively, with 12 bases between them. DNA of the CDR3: TGTGCCAGCAGTTTCTACAGGGATCCCGGGGAGCTGTTTTTT. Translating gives CASSFYRDPGELFF.

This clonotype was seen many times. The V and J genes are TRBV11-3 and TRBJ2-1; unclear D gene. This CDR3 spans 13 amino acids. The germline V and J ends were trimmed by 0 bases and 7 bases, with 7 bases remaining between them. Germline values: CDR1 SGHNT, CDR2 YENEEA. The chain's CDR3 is CASSLDTRNEQFF. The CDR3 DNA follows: TGTGCCAGCAGCTTAGACACCCGGAATGAGCAGTTCTTC.